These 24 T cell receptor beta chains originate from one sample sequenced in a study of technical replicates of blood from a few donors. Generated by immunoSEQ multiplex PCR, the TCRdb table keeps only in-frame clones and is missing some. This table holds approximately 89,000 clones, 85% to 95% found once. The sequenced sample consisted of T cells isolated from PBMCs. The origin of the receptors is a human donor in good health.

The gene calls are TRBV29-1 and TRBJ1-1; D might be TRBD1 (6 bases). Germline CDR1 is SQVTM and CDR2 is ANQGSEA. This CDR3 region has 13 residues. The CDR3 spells CCGQGYMNTEAFF. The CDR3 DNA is TGCTGTGGGCAGGGGTACATGAACACTGAAGCTTTCTTT.

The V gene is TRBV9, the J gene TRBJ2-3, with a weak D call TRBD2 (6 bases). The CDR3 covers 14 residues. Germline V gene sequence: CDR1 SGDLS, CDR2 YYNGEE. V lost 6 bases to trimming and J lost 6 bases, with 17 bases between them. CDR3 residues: CASTKGEDRDTQYF. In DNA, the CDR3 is TGTGCCAGCACCAAAGGGGAGGATCGGGATACGCAGTATTTT.

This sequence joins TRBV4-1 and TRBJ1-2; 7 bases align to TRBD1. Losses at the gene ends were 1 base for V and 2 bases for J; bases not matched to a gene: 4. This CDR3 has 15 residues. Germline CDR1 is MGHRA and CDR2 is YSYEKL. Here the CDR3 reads CASSQGRGQNYGYTF. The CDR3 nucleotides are TGCGCCAGCAGCCAAGGGAGGGGACAGAACTATGGCTACACCTTC.

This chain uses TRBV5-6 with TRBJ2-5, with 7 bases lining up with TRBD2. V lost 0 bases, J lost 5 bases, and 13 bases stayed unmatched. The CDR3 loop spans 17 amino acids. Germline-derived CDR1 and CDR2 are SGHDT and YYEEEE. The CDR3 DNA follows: TGTGCCAGCAGCTTGGTGGTTGGCGGGAGTTCAGGGGAGACCCAGTACTTC. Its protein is CASSLVVGGSSGETQYF.

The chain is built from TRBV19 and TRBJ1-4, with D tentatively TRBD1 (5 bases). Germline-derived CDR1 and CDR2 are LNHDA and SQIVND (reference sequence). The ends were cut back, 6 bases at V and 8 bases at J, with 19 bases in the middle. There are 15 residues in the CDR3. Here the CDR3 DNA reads TGTGCCAGTAGACAACAGGCCCTTAGTGGGGAAAAACTGTTTTTT. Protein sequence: CASRQQALSGEKLFF.

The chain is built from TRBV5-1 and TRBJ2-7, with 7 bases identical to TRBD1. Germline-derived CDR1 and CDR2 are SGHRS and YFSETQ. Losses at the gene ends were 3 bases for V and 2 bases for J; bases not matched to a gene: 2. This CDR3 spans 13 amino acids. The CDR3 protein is CASSYDRAYEQYF. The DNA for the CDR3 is TGCGCCAGCAGCTACGACAGGGCCTACGAGCAGTACTTC.

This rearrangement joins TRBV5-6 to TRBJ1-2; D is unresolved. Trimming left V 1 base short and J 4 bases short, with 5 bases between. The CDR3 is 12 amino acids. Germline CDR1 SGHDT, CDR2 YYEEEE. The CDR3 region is CASSLTAYGYTF. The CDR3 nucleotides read TGTGCCAGCAGCTTGACAGCCTATGGCTACACCTTC.

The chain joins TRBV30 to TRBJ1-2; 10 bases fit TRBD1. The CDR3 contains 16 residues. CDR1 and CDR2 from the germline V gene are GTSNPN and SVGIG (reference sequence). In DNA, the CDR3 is TGTACCGGGGAGAGCGGACAGGGGGTAACAATTGAGGGCTACACCTTC. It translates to CTGESGQGVTIEGYTF.

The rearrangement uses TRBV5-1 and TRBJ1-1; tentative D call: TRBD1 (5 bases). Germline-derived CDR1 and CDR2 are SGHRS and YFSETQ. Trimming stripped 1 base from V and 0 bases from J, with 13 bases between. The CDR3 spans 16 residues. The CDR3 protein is CASSLNRGTVNTEAFF. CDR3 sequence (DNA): TGCGCCAGCAGCTTGAACCGGGGGACGGTGAACACTGAAGCTTTCTTT.

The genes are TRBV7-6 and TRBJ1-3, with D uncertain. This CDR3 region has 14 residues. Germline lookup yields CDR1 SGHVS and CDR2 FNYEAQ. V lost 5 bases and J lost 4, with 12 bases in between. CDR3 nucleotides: TGTGCCAGCAGCCCGCTATCCCTGGGAAACACCATATATTTT. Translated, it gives CASSPLSLGNTIYF. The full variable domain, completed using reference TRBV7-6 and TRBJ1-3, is GAGVSQSPRYKVTKRGQDVALRCDPISGHVSLYWYRQALGQGPEFLTYFNYEAQQDKSGLPNDRFSAERPEGSISTLTIQRTEQRDSAMYRCASSPLSLGNTIYFGEGSWLTVV.

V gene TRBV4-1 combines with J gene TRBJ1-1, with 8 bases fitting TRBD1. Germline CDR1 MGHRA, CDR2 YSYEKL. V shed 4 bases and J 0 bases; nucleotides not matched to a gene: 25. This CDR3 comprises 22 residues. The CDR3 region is CASSRMGPGQEPFLTMNTEAFF. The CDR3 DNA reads TGCGCCAGCAGCCGGATGGGTCCGGGACAGGAACCATTCCTTACTATGAACACTGAAGCTTTCTTT.

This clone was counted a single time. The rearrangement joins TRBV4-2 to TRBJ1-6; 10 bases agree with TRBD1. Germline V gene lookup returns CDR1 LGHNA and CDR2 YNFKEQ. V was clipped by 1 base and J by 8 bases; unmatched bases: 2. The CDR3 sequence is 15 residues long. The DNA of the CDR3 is TGTGCCAGCAGCCAAGGGGGGACAGGGGATTCACCCCTCCACTTT. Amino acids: CASSQGGTGDSPLHF.

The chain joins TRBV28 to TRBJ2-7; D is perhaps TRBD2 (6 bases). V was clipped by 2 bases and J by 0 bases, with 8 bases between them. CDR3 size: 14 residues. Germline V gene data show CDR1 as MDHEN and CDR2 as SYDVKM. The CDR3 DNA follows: TGTGCCAGCAGTTTAGGCGGGGACTCCTACGAGCAGTACTTC. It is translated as CASSLGGDSYEQYF.

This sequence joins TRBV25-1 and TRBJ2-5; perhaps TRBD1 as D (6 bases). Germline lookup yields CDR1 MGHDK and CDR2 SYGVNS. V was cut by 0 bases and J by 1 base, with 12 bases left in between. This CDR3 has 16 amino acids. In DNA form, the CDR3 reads TGTGCCAGCAGTGAATACCGGTCAGGGGTCCAAGAGACCCAGTACTTC. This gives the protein CASSEYRSGVQETQYF. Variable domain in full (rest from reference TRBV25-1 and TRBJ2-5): EADIYQTPRYLVIGTGKKITLECSQTMGHDKMYWYQQDPGMELHLIHYSYGVNSTEKGDLSSESTVSRIRTEHFPLTLESARPSHTSQYLCASSEYRSGVQETQYFGPGTRLLVL.

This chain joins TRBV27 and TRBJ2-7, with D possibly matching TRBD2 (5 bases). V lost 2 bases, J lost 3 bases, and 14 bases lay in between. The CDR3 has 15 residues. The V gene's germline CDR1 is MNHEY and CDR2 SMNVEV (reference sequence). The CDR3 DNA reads TGTGCCAGCAGTTTAGGAGGACCGGGGTTCTACGAGCAGTACTTC. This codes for CASSLGGPGFYEQYF.

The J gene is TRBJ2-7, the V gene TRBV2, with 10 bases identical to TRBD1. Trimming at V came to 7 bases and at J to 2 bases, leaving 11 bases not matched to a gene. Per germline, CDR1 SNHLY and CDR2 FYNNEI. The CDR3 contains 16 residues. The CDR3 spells CASTAEPGTGAYEQYF. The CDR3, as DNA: TGTGCCAGCACCGCCGAGCCCGGGACAGGGGCCTACGAGCAGTACTTC.

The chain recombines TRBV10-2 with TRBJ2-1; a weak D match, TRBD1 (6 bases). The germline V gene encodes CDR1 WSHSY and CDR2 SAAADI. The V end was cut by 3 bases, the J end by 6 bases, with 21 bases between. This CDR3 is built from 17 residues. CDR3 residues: CASSELARRGMGNEQFF. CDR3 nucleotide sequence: TGCGCCAGCAGTGAATTGGCCCGCAGGGGCATGGGCAATGAGCAGTTCTTC.

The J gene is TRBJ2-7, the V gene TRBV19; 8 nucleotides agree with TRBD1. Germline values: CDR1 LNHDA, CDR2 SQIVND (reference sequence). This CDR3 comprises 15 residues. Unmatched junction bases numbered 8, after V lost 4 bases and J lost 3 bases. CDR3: CASSKTGDGDYEQYF. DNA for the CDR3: TGTGCCAGTAGTAAGACAGGGGATGGGGACTACGAGCAGTACTTC.

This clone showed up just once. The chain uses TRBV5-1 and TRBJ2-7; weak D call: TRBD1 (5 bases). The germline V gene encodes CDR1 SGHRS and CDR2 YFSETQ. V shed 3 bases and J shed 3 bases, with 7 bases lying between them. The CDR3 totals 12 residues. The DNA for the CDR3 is TGCGCCAGCAGCTCAGGGATCTACGAGCAGTACTTC. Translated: CASSSGIYEQYF. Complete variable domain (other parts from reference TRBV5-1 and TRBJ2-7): KAGVTQTPRYLIKTRGQQVTLSCSPISGHRSVSWYQQTPGQGLQFLFEYFSETQRNKGNFPGRFSGRQFSNSRSEMNVSTLELGDSALYLCASSSGIYEQYFGPGTRLTVT.

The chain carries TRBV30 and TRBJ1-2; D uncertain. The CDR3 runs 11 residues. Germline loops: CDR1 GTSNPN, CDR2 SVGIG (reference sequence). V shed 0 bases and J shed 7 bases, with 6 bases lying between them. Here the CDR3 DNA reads TGTGCCTGGAGTGTATTAGCTGGCTACACCTTC. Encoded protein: CAWSVLAGYTF.

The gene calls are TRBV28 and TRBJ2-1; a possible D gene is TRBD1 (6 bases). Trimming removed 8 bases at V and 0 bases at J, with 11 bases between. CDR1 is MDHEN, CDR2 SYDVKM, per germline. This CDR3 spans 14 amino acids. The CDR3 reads CASGQQSSYNEQFF. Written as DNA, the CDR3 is TGTGCCAGCGGACAGCAAAGCTCCTACAATGAGCAGTTCTTC.

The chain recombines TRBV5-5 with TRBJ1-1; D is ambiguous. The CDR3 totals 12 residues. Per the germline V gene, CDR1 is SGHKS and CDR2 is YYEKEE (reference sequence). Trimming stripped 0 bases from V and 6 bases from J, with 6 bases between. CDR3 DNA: TGTGCCAGCAGCTTGGCTCAGGCTGAAGCTTTCTTT. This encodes CASSLAQAEAFF.

The CDR3 is CASSFDKPRENIQYF. The CDR3 DNA is TGTGCCAGCAGCTTTGACAAGCCCCGGGAGAACATTCAGTACTTC. The chain joins TRBV12-1 to TRBJ2-4; the listed D gene, TRBD2, was not tested against the DNA. TRBV12-1 is marked as a pseudogene. This CDR3 has 15 residues.

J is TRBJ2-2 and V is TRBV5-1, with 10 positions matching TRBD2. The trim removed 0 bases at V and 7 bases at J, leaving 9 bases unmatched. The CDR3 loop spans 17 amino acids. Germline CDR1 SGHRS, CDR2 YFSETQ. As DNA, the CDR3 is TGCGCCAGCAGCTTGGCGCTAGCGGGAGAATTCAGCGGGGAGCTGTTTTTT. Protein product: CASSLALAGEFSGELFF.